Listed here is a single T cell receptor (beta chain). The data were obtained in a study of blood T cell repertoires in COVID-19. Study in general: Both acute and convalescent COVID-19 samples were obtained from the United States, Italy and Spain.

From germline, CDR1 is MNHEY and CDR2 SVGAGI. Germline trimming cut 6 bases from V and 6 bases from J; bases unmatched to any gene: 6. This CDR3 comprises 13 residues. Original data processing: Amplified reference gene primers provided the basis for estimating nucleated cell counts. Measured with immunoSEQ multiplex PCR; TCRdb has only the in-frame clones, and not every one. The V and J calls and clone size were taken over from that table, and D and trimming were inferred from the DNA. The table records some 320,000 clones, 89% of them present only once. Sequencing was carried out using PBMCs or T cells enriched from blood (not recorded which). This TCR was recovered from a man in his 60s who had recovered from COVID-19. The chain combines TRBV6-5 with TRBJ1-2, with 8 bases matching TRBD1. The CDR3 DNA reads TGTGCCAGCAGATTGACAGGGGTCCATGGCTACACCTTC. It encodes CASRLTGVHGYTF.